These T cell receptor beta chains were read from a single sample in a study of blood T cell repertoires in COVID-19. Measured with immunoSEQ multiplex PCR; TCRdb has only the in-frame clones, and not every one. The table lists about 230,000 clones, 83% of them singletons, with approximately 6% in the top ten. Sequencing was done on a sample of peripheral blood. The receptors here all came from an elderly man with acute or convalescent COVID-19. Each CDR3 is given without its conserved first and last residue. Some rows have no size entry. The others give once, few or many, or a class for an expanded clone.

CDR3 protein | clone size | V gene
ASSLRTGGYEQY | once | TRBV5-1
ASSIRGTGELF | . | TRBV19
ASSLSGGSYNEQF | once | TRBV28
ASRAGATEAF | many | TRBV2
ASSQARDRGRAF | . | TRBV3-1/TRBV3-2
ASSSYLAGELF | . | TRBV12-3/TRBV12-4
ASTTGGRETQY | . | TRBV2
ASSLEGQGANEKLF | . | TRBV5-1
ASSIVPVNTEAF | . | TRBV19
ASSLGTDNSPLH | . | TRBV11-2
ASSSKLAGGQETQY | . | TRBV3-1/TRBV3-2
ASRGQGPDTQY | . | TRBV6-5
SAQNLDTQY | once | TRBV20-1
ASSMREANTEAF | . | TRBV19
ASSQAGDSYYEQY | . | TRBV4-1
ASSVAGVYNEQF | . | TRBV9
ASSRGHALAGERGWELF | many | TRBV3-1/TRBV3-2
ASSQGGLGETQY | . | TRBV4-1